This paragraph reports one T cell receptor (beta chain). This sample was taken from a study of blood T cell repertoires in COVID-19. Participant ages covered about 18 to 100 years across some 25 US areas. Cohort 3 recovered donors had two negative PCRs, clearance, or symptom resolution. The table came from immunoSEQ multiplex PCR; TCRdb's copy has only in-frame clones and leaves some out. The sample holds about 210,000 clones, about 81% seen once. The CDR3 has 12 amino acids. Germline V gene data show CDR1 as LNHNV and CDR2 as YYDKDF (reference sequence). The V end lost 1 base, the J end lost 5 bases, and 5 bases lay between the germline ends.

This TCR came from a middle-aged man who had recovered from COVID-19. The specimen was PBMCs or T cells enriched from blood (not recorded which). V usage is TRBV15 and J usage is TRBJ2-5; D gene ambiguous. The CDR3 spells CATSRVLETQYF. Here the CDR3 DNA reads TGTGCCACCAGCAGAGTACTCGAGACCCAGTACTTC.